The clone carrying this TCR beta chain occurred a few times. TCRdb re-called the PCR reads with MiXCR. The sample consists of 15,000 to 25,000 clones, about 23% of them appearing once. None of the patients had undergone any treatment ahead of thyroid surgery. This sample is drawn from a study of metastatic and nonmetastatic thyroid tumors. The sequence was collected from a male donor with papillary thyroid cancer or a benign thyroid nodule (not recorded which). Some clones in this sample may be carry-over from other donors' samples. Sequenced input: tumor tissue.

CDR3 amino acids: CASRAIRPYNEQFF. The CDR3 bases are TGTGCCAGCAGGGCAATCCGGCCCTACAATGAGCAGTTCTTC. The chain carries TRBV28 and TRBJ2-1, with no clear D. Germline V gene sequence: CDR1 MDHEN, CDR2 SYDVKM. The germline V and J ends were trimmed by 6 bases and 2 bases, with 11 bases remaining between them. This CDR3 contains 14 residues. Based on the CDR3 plus reference TRBV28 and TRBJ2-1, the full variable domain is DVKVTQSSRYLVKRTGEKVFLECVQDMDHENMFWYRQDPGLGLRLIYFSYDVKMKEKGDIPEGYSVSREKKERFSLILESASTNQTSMYLCASRAIRPYNEQFFGPGTRLTVL.